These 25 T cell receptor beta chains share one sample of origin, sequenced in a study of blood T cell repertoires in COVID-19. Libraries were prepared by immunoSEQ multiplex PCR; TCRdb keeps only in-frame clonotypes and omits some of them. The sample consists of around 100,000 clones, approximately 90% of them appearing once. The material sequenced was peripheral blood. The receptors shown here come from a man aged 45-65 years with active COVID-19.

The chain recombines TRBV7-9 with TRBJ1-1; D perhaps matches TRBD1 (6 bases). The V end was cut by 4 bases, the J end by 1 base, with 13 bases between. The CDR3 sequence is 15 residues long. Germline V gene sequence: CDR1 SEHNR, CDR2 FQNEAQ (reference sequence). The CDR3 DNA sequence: TGTGCCAGCAGCTCGTCGGCAGGGGAGAACACTGAAGCTTTCTTT. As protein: CASSSSAGENTEAFF.

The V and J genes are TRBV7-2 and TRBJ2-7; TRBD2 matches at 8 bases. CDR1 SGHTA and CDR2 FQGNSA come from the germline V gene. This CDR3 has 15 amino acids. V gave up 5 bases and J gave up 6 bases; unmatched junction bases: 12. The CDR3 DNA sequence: TGTGCCAGCAGCCCGCAGGGGACTAGTTTAAGCGAGCAGTACTTC. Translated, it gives CASSPQGTSLSEQYF.

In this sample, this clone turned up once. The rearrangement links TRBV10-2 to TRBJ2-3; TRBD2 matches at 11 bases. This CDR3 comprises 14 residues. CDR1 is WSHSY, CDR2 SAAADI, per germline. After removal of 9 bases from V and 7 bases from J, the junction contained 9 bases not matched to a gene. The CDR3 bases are TGCGCCAGTCAAACTAGCGGGGGATCGTATACGCAGTATTTT. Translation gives CASQTSGGSYTQYF.

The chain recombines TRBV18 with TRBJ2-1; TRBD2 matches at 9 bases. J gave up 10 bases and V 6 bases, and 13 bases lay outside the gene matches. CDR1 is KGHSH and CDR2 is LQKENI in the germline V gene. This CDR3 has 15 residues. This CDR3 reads CASSPLRGGAGEQFF. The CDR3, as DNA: TGTGCCAGCTCCCCATTGCGCGGGGGGGCAGGAGAGCAGTTCTTC. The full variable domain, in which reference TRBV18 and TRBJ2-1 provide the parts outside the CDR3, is NAGVMQNPRHLVRRRGQEARLRCSPMKGHSHVYWYRQLPEEGLKFMVYLQKENIIDESGMPKERFSAEFPKEGPSILRIQQVVRGDSAAYFCASSPLRGGAGEQFFGPGTRLTVL.

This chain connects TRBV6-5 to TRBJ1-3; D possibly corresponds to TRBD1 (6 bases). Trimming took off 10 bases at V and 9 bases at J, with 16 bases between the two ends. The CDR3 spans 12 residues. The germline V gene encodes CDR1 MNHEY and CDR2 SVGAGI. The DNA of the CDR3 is TGTGCCACCCGGGGGGGGGCCGGCACCATATATTTT. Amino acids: CATRGGAGTIYF.

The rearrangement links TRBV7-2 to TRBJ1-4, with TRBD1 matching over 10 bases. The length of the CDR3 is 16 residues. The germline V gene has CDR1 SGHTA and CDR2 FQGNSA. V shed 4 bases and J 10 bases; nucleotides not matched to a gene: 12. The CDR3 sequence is CASSSGQGKIGGKLFF. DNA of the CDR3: TGTGCCAGCAGCTCGGGACAGGGGAAGATAGGGGGAAAACTGTTTTTT.

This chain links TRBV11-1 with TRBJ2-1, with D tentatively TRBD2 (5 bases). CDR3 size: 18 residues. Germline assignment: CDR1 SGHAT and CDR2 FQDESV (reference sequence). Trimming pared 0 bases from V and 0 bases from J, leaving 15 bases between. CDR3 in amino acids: CASSLARSRRSSYNEQFF. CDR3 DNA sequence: TGTGCCAGCAGCTTAGCGCGGTCTAGGAGGAGCTCCTACAATGAGCAGTTCTTC.

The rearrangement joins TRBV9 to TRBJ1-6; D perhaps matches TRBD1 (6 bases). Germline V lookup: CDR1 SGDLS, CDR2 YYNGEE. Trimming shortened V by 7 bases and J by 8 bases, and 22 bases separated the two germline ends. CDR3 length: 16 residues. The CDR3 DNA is TGTGCCAGCGGATCTCCAGGGGAGGGGGTCCATTCACCCCTCCACTTT. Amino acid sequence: CASGSPGEGVHSPLHF.

CDR3 bases: TGTGCCAGCAGCCCCTTAAGAGGTCGCACTGAAGCTTTCTTT. Amino acid sequence: CASSPLRGRTEAFF. This chain joins TRBV4-2 and TRBJ1-1; D gene ambiguous. There are 14 residues in the CDR3. Trimming left V 4 bases short and J 4 bases short, with 13 bases between. CDR1 and CDR2 (germline): LGHNA, YNFKEQ.

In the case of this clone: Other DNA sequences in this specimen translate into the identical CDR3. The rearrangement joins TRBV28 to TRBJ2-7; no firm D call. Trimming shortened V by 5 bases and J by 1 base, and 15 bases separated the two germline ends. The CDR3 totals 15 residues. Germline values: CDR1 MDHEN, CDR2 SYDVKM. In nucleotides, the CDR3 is TGTGCCAGCAGTAAACCGTCTACGGGTTCCTACGAGCAGTACGTC. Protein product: CASSKPSTGSYEQYV.

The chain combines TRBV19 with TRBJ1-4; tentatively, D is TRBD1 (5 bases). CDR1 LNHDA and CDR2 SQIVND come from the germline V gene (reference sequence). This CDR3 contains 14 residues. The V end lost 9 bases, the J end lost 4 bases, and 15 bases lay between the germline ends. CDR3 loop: CASSPGLYNEKLFF. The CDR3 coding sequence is TGTGCCAGCAGCCCGGGACTGTATAATGAAAAACTGTTTTTT. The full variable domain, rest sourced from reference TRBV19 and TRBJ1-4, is DGGITQSPKYLFRKEGQNVTLSCEQNLNHDAMYWYRQDPGQGLRLIYYSQIVNDFQKGDIAEGYSVSREKKESFPLTVTSAQKNPTAFYLCASSPGLYNEKLFFGSGTQLSVL.

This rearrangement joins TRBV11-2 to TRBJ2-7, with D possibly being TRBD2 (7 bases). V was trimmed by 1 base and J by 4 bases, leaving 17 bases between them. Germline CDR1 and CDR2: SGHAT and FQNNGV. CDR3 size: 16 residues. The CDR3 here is CASSLAGGGGRYEQYV. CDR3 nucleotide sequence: TGTGCCAGCAGCTTAGCCGGGGGCGGGGGACGGTACGAGCAGTACGTC.

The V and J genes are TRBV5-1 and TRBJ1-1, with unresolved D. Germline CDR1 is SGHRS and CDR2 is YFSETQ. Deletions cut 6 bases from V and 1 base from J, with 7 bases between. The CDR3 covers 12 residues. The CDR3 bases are TGCGCCAGCACTTCAGAGAACACTGAAGCTTTCTTT. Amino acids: CASTSENTEAFF.

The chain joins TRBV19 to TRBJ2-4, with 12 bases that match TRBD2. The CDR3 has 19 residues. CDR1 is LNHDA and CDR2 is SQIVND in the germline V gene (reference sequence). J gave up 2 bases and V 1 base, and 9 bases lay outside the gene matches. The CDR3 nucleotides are TGTGCCAGTAGTATAGGACGACTAGCGGGAGTAATAACCAAAAACATTCAGTACTTC. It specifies CASSIGRLAGVITKNIQYF.

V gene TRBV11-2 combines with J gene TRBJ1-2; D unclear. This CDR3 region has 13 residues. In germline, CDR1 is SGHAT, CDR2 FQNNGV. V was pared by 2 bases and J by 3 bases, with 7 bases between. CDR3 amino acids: CASSLIGDYGYTF. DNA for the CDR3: TGTGCCAGCAGCTTAATCGGGGACTATGGCTACACCTTC.

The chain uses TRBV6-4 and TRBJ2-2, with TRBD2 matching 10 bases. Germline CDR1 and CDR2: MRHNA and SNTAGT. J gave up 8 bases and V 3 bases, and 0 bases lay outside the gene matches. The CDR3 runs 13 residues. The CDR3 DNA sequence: TGTGCCAGCAGTGAGGGACTAGCGGGGGAGCTGTTTTTT. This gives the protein CASSEGLAGELFF.

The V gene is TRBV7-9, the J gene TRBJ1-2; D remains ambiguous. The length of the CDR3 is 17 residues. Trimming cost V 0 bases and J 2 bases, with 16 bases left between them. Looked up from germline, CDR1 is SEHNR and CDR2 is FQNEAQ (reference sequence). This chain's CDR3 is CASSLAGGQTNNYGYTF. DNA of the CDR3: TGTGCCAGCAGCTTAGCGGGAGGTCAGACTAACAACTATGGCTACACCTTC.

Here the CDR3 DNA reads TGTGCCAGCAGCCCGAGTACAGGGCAGGGCAGAACTAGCGGGAGATATTACAATGAGCAGTTCTTC. Encoded protein: CASSPSTGQGRTSGRYYNEQFF. The rearrangement joins TRBV9 to TRBJ2-1, with TRBD2 matching 11 bases. CDR3 length: 22 residues. J gave up 4 bases and V 4 bases, and 25 bases lay outside the gene matches. In germline, CDR1 is SGDLS, CDR2 YYNGEE.

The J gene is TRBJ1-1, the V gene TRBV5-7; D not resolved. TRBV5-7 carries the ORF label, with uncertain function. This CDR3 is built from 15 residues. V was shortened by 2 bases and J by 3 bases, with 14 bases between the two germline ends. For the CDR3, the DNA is TGTGCCAGCAGCTTTGGGCCGTTGCGCGACACTGAAGCTTTCTTT. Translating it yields CASSFGPLRDTEAFF.

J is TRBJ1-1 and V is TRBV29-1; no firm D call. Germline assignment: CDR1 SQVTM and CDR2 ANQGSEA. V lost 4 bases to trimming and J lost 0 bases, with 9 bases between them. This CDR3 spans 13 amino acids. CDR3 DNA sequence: TGCAGCGTTGTAGCGCTCATGAACACTGAAGCTTTCTTT. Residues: CSVVALMNTEAFF.

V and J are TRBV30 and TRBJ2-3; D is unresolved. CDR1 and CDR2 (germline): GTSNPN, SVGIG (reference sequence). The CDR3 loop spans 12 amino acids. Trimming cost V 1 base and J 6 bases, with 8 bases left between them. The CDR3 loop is CAWSASSDTQYF. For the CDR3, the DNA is TGTGCCTGGAGTGCCAGTTCCGATACGCAGTATTTT.

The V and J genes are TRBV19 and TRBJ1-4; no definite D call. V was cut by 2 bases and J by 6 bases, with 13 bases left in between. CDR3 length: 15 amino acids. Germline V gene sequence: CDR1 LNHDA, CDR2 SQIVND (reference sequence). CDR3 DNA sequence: TGTGCCAGTAGTATATCTGTCTCTATGGATGAAAAACTGTTTTTT. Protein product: CASSISVSMDEKLFF.

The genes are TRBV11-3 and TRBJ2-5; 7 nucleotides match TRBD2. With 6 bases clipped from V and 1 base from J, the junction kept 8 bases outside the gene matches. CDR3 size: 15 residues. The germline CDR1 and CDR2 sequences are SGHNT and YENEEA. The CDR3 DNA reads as TGTGCCAGCAGTTGGTCGCGGGGGTTCCAAGAGACCCAGTACTTC. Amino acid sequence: CASSWSRGFQETQYF.

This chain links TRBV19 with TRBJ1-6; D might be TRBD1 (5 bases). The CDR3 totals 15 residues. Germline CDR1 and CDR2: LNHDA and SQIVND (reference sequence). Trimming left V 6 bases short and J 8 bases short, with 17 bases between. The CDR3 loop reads CASSALGRGDSPLHF. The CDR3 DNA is TGTGCCAGTAGCGCCCTAGGACGGGGGGATTCACCCCTCCACTTT.

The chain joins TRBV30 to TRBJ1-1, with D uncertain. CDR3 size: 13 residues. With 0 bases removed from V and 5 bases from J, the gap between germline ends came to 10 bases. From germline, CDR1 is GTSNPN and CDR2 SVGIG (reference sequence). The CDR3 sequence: CAWSVTRWTEAFF. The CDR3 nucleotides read TGTGCCTGGAGTGTAACCAGGTGGACTGAAGCTTTCTTT.